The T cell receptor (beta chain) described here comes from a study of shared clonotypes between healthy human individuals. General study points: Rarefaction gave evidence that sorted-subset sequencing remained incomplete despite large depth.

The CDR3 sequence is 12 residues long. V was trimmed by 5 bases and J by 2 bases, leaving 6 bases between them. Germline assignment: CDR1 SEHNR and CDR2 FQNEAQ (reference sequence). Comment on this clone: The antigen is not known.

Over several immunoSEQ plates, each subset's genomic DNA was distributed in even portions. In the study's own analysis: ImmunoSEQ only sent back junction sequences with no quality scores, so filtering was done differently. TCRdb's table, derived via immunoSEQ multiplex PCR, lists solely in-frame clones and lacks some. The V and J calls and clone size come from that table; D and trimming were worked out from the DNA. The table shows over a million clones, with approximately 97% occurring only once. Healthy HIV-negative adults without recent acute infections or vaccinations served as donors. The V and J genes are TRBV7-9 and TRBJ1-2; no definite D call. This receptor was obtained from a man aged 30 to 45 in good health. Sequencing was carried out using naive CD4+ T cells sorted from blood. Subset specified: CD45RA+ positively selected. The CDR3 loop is CASSGENYGYTF. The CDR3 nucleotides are TGTGCCAGCAGCGGGGAGAACTATGGCTACACCTTC.